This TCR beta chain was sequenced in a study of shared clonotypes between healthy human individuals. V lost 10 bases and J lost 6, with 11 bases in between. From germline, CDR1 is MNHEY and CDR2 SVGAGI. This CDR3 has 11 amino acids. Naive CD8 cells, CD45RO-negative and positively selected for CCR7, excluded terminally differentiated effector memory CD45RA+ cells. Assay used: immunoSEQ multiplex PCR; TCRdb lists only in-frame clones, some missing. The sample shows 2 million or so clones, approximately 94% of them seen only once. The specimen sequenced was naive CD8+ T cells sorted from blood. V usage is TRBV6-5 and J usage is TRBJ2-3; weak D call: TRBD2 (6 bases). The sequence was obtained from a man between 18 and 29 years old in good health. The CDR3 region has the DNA TGTGCCACAGGGACTTGGGATACGCAGTATTTT. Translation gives CATGTWDTQYF.